This T cell receptor (beta chain) came from a study of blood T cell repertoires in COVID-19. Study background: PBMCs, B-cell-depleted T cells, or T cells provided the cDNA or gDNA that made up the material.

TCRdb's copy holds only in-frame clones and misses some; the assay was immunoSEQ multiplex PCR. The sample gives approximately 150,000 clones, 80% to 90% of which show up once; approximately 0.99% is in the top ten. From germline, CDR1 is LGHNA and CDR2 YNFKEQ. The CDR3 runs 18 residues. Trimming took off 6 bases at V and 8 bases at J, with 31 bases between the two ends. The chain uses TRBV4-2 and TRBJ1-2; tentative D call: TRBD1 (5 bases). This clonotype originated in a man in his forties with acute or convalescent COVID-19. The specimen was peripheral blood. CDR3 DNA sequence: TGTGCCAGCAGTCCGCCGAAGTATCCAAAGACAGAATCAGACGGCTACACCTTC. The encoded protein is CASSPPKYPKTESDGYTF.